These T cell receptor beta chains were read from a single sample in a study of cytomegalovirus exposure and HLA in healthy donors. Profiled with immunoSEQ multiplex PCR; TCRdb holds only in-frame clones, not every one. This table holds about 63,000 clones, around 89% found once. Sequencing was performed on PBMCs. These receptors came from a woman aged 18-35 years in good health and CMV-seronegative. CDR3s include the opening cysteine and the closing phenylalanine or tryptophan. Each record gives: J gene, clone size, D gene, V gene, CDR3 protein, CDR3 DNA. A D gene is named only where the DNA matches it firmly. A clone size is listed for some rows: how often the clone was seen (once, few, many), or a class if it is expanded.

TRBJ2-3 | once | TRBD2 | TRBV6-1 | CASSMTSARDTQYF | TGTGCCAGCTCCATGACTAGCGCTAGGGATACGCAGTATTTT
TRBJ2-7 | - | - | TRBV29-1 | CSVHTTYEQYF | TGCAGCGTTCATACAACCTACGAGCAGTACTTC
TRBJ2-7 | - | - | TRBV27 | CASSLQGSSYEQYF | TGTGCCAGCAGTTTACAGGGGAGCTCCTACGAGCAGTACTTC
TRBJ1-2 | - | TRBD1 | TRBV6-1 | CASSESTGGKHGYTF | TGTGCCAGCAGTGAATCTACAGGGGGCAAACACGGCTACACCTTC
TRBJ2-5 | once | - | TRBV7-2 | CASSLKGGEAGETQYF | TGTGCCAGCAGCTTAAAGGGGGGGGAGGCTGGAGAGACCCAGTACTTC
TRBJ2-1 | - | TRBD2 | TRBV27 | CASSRTSGVYEQFF | TGTGCCAGCAGTCGGACTAGCGGGGTCTATGAGCAGTTCTTC
TRBJ1-2 | - | - | TRBV7-2 | CASSLGEYGYTF | TGTGCCAGCAGCTTAGGAGAATATGGCTACACCTTC
TRBJ1-1 | - | - | TRBV7-2 | CASSLQLASEAFF | TGTGCCAGCAGCTTACAGTTGGCCTCTGAAGCTTTCTTT
TRBJ2-5 | - | - | TRBV27 | CASSLSRWGLQETQYF | TGTGCCAGCAGTTTATCCAGATGGGGCCTGCAAGAGACCCAGTACTTC
TRBJ2-7 | - | TRBD2 | TRBV30 | CAWSGAGVLEQYF | TGTGCCTGGAGCGGAGCGGGAGTGCTCGAGCAGTACTTC
TRBJ2-1 | - | - | TRBV27 | CASSPERGRSLNNEQFF | TGTGCCAGCAGTCCCGAAAGGGGCCGTTCACTGAACAATGAGCAGTTCTTC
TRBJ1-2 | - | TRBD1 | TRBV10-3 | CAISSGTDLYGYTF | TGTGCCATCAGTTCCGGGACAGATCTCTATGGCTACACCTTC
TRBJ2-7 | once | - | TRBV6-1 | CAAETGYEQYF | TGTGCCGCGGAGACCGGCTACGAGCAGTACTTC
TRBJ2-7 | - | TRBD1 | TRBV28 | CASSFRTGLSNPYEQYF | TGTGCCAGCAGTTTCAGGACAGGGTTGTCGAACCCCTACGAGCAGTACTTC
TRBJ2-1 | - | - | TRBV5-1 | CASSLAGQGIDEQFF | TGCGCCAGCAGCTTGGCTGGTCAGGGTATCGATGAGCAGTTCTTC
TRBJ2-1 | - | TRBD2 | TRBV11-3 | CASSSSGSGEQFF | TGTGCCAGCTCGTCTAGCGGGAGCGGTGAGCAGTTCTTC
TRBJ1-4 | - | TRBD1 | TRBV5-5 | CASSFRTGNEKLFF | TGTGCCAGCAGCTTTAGGACAGGGAATGAAAAACTGTTTTTT
TRBJ1-3 | - | - | TRBV10-3 | CAISDLAKGSDTIYF | TGTGCCATCAGTGATCTGGCGAAGGGGTCAGACACCATATATTTT
TRBJ2-5 | - | TRBD1 | TRBV5-4 | CASSLGQGARVETQYF | TGTGCCAGCAGCTTAGGGCAGGGGGCAAGGGTGGAGACCCAGTACTTC
TRBJ2-7 | - | - | TRBV27 | CASSFGTYPYEQYF | TGTGCCAGCAGTTTCGGGACTTACCCCTACGAGCAGTACTTC
TRBJ2-3 | once | - | TRBV7-9 | CASNRGIWTDTQYF | TGTGCCAGCAATCGGGGGATTTGGACAGATACGCAGTATTTT
TRBJ1-5 | - | TRBD1 | TRBV6-1 | CATGTARNQPQHF | TGTGCCACCGGGACAGCGCGCAATCAGCCCCAGCATTTT
TRBJ2-7 | few | TRBD1 | TRBV11-2 | CASRGGTGLPYEQYF | TGTGCCAGCAGGGGTGGGACAGGGCTACCCTACGAGCAGTACTTC
TRBJ1-3 | once | - | TRBV29-1 | CSVFGLPDSSSGNTIYF | TGCAGCGTGTTCGGGTTGCCGGACAGCTCCTCTGGAAACACCATATATTTT
TRBJ2-3 | - | - | TRBV7-8 | CASSLEGRGTDTQYF | TGTGCCAGCAGCTTAGAAGGCAGGGGCACAGATACGCAGTATTTT
TRBJ2-7 | - | - | TRBV5-6 | CASSYLTLDWREQYF | TGTGCCAGCAGCTACCTTACCCTGGACTGGCGCGAGCAGTACTTC
TRBJ1-2 | once | - | TRBV19 | CASRSLGVEGYTF | TGTGCCAGTAGAAGTCTAGGGGTTGAGGGCTACACCTTC
TRBJ1-2 | - | TRBD1 | TRBV6-5 | CASSSGQGYRGYTF | TGTGCCAGCAGTTCGGGACAGGGTTATCGCGGCTACACCTTC
TRBJ2-2 | - | - | TRBV4-1 | CASSRWDTELFF | TGCGCCAGCAGCCGCTGGGACACTGAGCTGTTTTTT
TRBJ1-2 | - | - | TRBV5-5 | CASSPIVRGTYGYTF | TGTGCCAGCAGCCCTATTGTGAGGGGGACCTATGGCTACACCTTC
TRBJ1-3 | - | - | TRBV6-1 | CASSETRESSGNTIYF | TGTGCCAGCAGTGAGACTCGGGAGAGCTCTGGAAACACCATATATTTT
TRBJ2-2 | - | - | TRBV6-1 | CASMGRRSGELFF | TGTGCCAGCATGGGGAGGCGGTCCGGGGAGCTGTTTTTT
TRBJ1-1 | - | - | TRBV5-1 | CASSWGGLNTEAFF | TGCGCCAGCAGCTGGGGAGGACTGAACACTGAAGCTTTCTTT
TRBJ2-2 | - | - | TRBV28 | CASSFSSRTGELFF | TGTGCCAGCAGTTTCTCTAGTCGTACCGGGGAGCTGTTTTTT
TRBJ2-5 | - | - | TRBV7-8 | CASSAQLGGETQYF | TGTGCCAGCAGCGCCCAACTAGGGGGTGAGACCCAGTACTTC
TRBJ2-7 | - | - | TRBV4-2 | CASSQDSGTSYEQYF | TGTGCCAGCAGCCAAGATAGTGGGACAAGCTACGAGCAGTACTTC
TRBJ2-7 | - | - | TRBV7-9 | CASSPRGSYEQYF | TGTGCCAGCAGCCCTAGGGGGTCGTACGAGCAGTACTTC